This T cell receptor (beta chain) emerged from a study of PD-L1 blockade in urothelial cancer. Background on the study: Analyses used blood from 3 weeks (second dose) and 6 weeks after treatment start. General study points: When measured at 3 weeks, tumor-associated blood clones expanded more in durable-benefit patients.

Some clones are missing from TCRdb's copy, which holds only in-frame ones; the method was immunoSEQ multiplex PCR. The repertoire holds 75,000 to 95,000 clones, more than 90% seen once, with 7.5% to 10% in the top ten. Regarding this clone: Its antigen is not known.

Germline V CDR1 and CDR2: LNHNV, YYDKDF (reference sequence). This CDR3 spans 15 amino acids. V lost 8 bases and J lost 3; bases outside the gene matches: 7. The material was PBMCs, obtained around atezolizumab (anti-PD-L1) treatment. This chain connects TRBV15 to TRBJ2-2; 9 bases are a match to TRBD1. The source is a man in his fifties or sixties with urothelial cancer. CDR3: CATRTGTGYTGELFF. CDR3 bases: TGTGCCACCCGTACCGGGACAGGGTACACCGGGGAGCTGTTTTTT.